Detailed here is one T cell receptor beta chain. Its antigen remains undetermined. Qualities for individual bases were not recorded, and no much larger clone is one base off. Donors were healthy HIV-negative adults with no recently reported acute infections or vaccinations. Only Caucasian adults living in Nashville, Tennessee, USA were represented among the donors. CD4+ T cells were enriched by magnetic negative selection; naive cells were then positively selected on CD45RA, and the negative fraction formed the memory subset. After blood collection by leukapheresis, PBMCs were isolated using Ficoll-Histopaque density gradient centrifugation and then cryopreserved in the vapor phase of liquid nitrogen. Purity and quantity of every magnetically sorted T cell population were checked by analytical flow cytometry. Genomic DNA was isolated from every sorted fraction and measured by UV absorbance on a Nanodrop 2000c.

The data were taken from a study of shared clonotypes between healthy human individuals (TCRdb year 2020). Context from the whole study: Three men and two women, aged 18 to 49 years, made up the cohort. For each donor, CD4 naive and CD4 memory were each given three plates, CD8 naive was given two plates, and CD8 memory was given one plate. Each donor's leukapheresis produced roughly between about 0.9 and 9.5 billion PBMCs. Libraries were prepared and TCR repertoires were sequenced by different laboratories using diverse techniques, in order to increase sequencing depth and limit assay-specific biases. The study deeply sequenced blood TCR repertoires of five healthy adults to estimate repertoire size and the extent of clonotype sharing between individuals. Findings and caveats that apply to the study as a whole: Naive subsets generally had larger estimated clonotype richness than memory subsets. Rarefaction of sorted-subset datasets indicated incomplete sequencing despite the large sequencing depth. Pairwise subsampling led to the expectation that sequencing depth would affect the degree of clonotype sharing among donors. Because the study included a small number of donors, the genetic and exposure-history diversity represented was limited. Clonotypes shared by all four sorted-subset donors showed higher generation probabilities than non-shared clonotypes. Sampling was restricted to blood, and TCR repertoires in tissues likely differ from the TCR repertoires found in blood. Across a handful of donors, 4.5% to 6.5% of naive CD4, 3% to 3.5% of naive CD8, 2.3% of memory CD4, and 0.3% to 0.45% of memory CD8 clonotypes were shared.

TCR CDR3 regions were amplified from genomic DNA by multiplex PCR using the deep immunoSEQ assay. Extracted genomic DNA from each cell subset was distributed evenly across all wells of several immunoSEQ 96-well plates, and each plate was treated as a replicate. For sorted subsets, about 200 ng genomic DNA, equal to tens of thousands of T cell genomes, was loaded into each replicate PCR. Purified libraries were quantified with a Qubit 3.0 fluorometer, sized on a Bioanalyzer 2100, and re-quantified with the KAPA Library Quantification kit. A separate single-read 150-cycle Illumina NextSeq 550 flow cell was used to sequence each immunoSEQ 96-well plate. Per the authors' processing: Because only junctional sequences without quality scores were contained in the immunoSEQ output, filtering matching that applied to full-length reads could not be performed. Sequences were annotated with PyIR, a Python wrapper for IgBLAST v1.9, and V/J genes and CDR3 were assigned using IMGT germline references. Reads were filtered out if the reads had weak V/J assignments (E-value above 1e-6), no CDR3, stop codons, out-of-frame junctions, or ambiguous translated residues. V3J clonotypes were defined as sequences sharing an identical inferred V gene, J gene, and CDR3 amino acid sequence. To compute the percentage overlap between repertoires, the number of shared unique clonotypes was divided by the size of the smaller repertoire. Repertoire richness was assessed with RTK rarefaction, the Chao1 estimator, and Recon v2.1 estimates of unobserved clonotypes. OLGA was used to compute generation probabilities for all TCRbeta clonotypes that the gDNA method yielded from several donors. The table was pulled from immuneACCESS by TCRdb, which kept in-frame rearrangements only. Such tables lose some clones; where checked, under half of the loss comes from unresolved V genes, and the rest has no known cause. V, J and clone size are those of that table, while D and trimming were read from the DNA. The sample table lists some 1,400,000 clones, around 97% of them with a count of one. The top ten constitute over 1% of the sample.

The germline V gene yields MDHEN for CDR1 and SYDVKM for CDR2. V is pruned by 6 bases and J by 4 bases, leaving 3 bases of the junction without a gene match. The cysteine opens and the phenylalanine closes a CDR3 of 13 amino acids. The retained sequence is limited to the CDR3, 39 bases, with the frame set at the first base. The clonotype comes from a man between 25 and 39 years old in good health. Sequenced input: naive CD4+ T cells sorted from blood. This specimen's cell subset or site label, per the study, means: CD45RA+ positively selected. The rearranged chain carries TRBV28 and TRBJ2-7, with 10 central nucleotides matching TRBD1. The nucleotides read TGTGCCAGCAGAAGGGACAGGGGATACGAGCAGTACTTC. This sequence encodes CASRRDRGYEQYF.